This is a list of T cell receptor beta chains from one sample in a study of T cell changes during pregnancy in multiple sclerosis. Method: immunoSEQ multiplex PCR; TCRdb's copy keeps in-frame clones and lacks some. The data show around 70,000 clones, around 92% seen once. Sample: peripheral blood, taken before pregnancy. Receptor source: a female donor with multiple sclerosis, enrolled in a pregnancy study. Both conserved end residues are part of each CDR3. The D gene is left open where the match is weak. Size is omitted from some rows. Given values are once, few, many or a class for expanded clones.

J: TRBJ1-2; D: .; size: .; V: TRBV11-2; DNA: TGTGCCAGCAGCCTTCTTCGTTCGGACTATGGCTACACCTTC; CDR3: CASSLLRSDYGYTF
J: TRBJ2-3; D: .; size: .; V: TRBV28; DNA: TGTGCCAGCGTTACAGGGTTAGATACGCAGTATTTT; CDR3: CASVTGLDTQYF
J: TRBJ1-4; D: TRBD1; size: .; V: TRBV6-6; DNA: TGTGCCAGCAGTCCCGCGACAGGGTTTAATGAAAAACTGTTTTTT; CDR3: CASSPATGFNEKLFF
J: TRBJ2-2; D: TRBD2; size: .; V: TRBV7-2; DNA: TGTGCCAGCAGCTACCTAGCGGGAGGCGGGACCGGGGAGCTGTTTTTT; CDR3: CASSYLAGGGTGELFF
J: TRBJ1-1; D: TRBD1; size: .; V: TRBV9; DNA: TGTGCCAGCAGCGCGATGGACAGGGGGCGAAATGAAGCTTTCTTT; CDR3: CASSAMDRGRNEAFF
J: TRBJ2-7; D: .; size: .; V: TRBV5-6; DNA: TGTGCCAGCAGCTCAGGCACCAACTACGAGCAGTACTTC; CDR3: CASSSGTNYEQYF
J: TRBJ1-1; D: .; size: few; V: TRBV30; DNA: TGTGCCTGGAGGGCCTCGAACACTGAAGCTTTCTTT; CDR3: CAWRASNTEAFF
J: TRBJ2-1; D: TRBD2; size: .; V: TRBV12-5; DNA: TGTGCTAGTGGTTGGATTATCACTAGCGGGAGGGCGGGTGGTGAGCAGTTCTTC; CDR3: CASGWIITSGRAGGEQFF
J: TRBJ2-3; D: TRBD2; size: .; V: TRBV29-1; DNA: TGCAGCGTTAGCGGGAGGGCCACAGATACGCAGTATTTT; CDR3: CSVSGRATDTQYF
J: TRBJ2-1; D: .; size: .; V: TRBV19; DNA: TGTGCCAGTAGTGTGACTGGCTACAATGAGCAGTTCTTC; CDR3: CASSVTGYNEQFF
J: TRBJ2-1; D: .; size: .; V: TRBV28; DNA: TGTGCCAGCAGTTCGGACTACCCTTCCTACAATGAGCAGTTCTTC; CDR3: CASSSDYPSYNEQFF
J: TRBJ1-3; D: .; size: .; V: TRBV19; DNA: TGTGCCAGTAGTATAGACAGGGCCGGTTTTAGATCTGGAAACACCATATATTTT; CDR3: CASSIDRAGFRSGNTIYF
J: TRBJ1-1; D: .; size: .; V: TRBV4-3; DNA: TGCGCCAGCAGCCAAGGGCGTGGCCTAGGGGGTGAAGCTTTCTTT; CDR3: CASSQGRGLGGEAFF
J: TRBJ2-3; D: .; size: .; V: TRBV19; DNA: TGTGCCAGTAGGATAGCGGGCACAGATACGCAGTATTTT; CDR3: CASRIAGTDTQYF
J: TRBJ2-3; D: TRBD1; size: .; V: TRBV7-3; DNA: TGTGCCAGCAGCGTCCGACAGGGGACTGACGCAGATACGCAGTATTTT; CDR3: CASSVRQGTDADTQYF
J: TRBJ2-2; D: TRBD1; size: .; V: TRBV25-1; DNA: TGTGCCAGCAGTGAATGGGGACAGGGAACCGGGGAGCTGTTTTTT; CDR3: CASSEWGQGTGELFF
J: TRBJ2-7; D: .; size: .; V: TRBV6-5; DNA: TGTGCCAGCAGTTATTCCGGAGCCTCCTACGAGCAGTACTTC; CDR3: CASSYSGASYEQYF
J: TRBJ1-5; D: TRBD1; size: .; V: TRBV28; DNA: TGTGCCAGCAGACACAGGGGCAGCAATCAGCCCCAGCATTTT; CDR3: CASRHRGSNQPQHF
J: TRBJ2-1; D: .; size: once; V: TRBV7-9; DNA: TGTGCCAGCAGCTTAATCACAGGGTTGCGGAATGAGCAGTTCTTC; CDR3: CASSLITGLRNEQFF
J: TRBJ2-2; D: TRBD2; size: .; V: TRBV12-5; DNA: TGTGCTAGTGGTTTGGCACTAGCGGGAGGGTCCGGGGAGCTGTTTTTT; CDR3: CASGLALAGGSGELFF
J: TRBJ2-1; D: .; size: .; V: TRBV21-1; DNA: TGTGCCAGCAGCAAAAGTGGGGTAGAGCTAGCGGGACATGAGCAGTTCTTC; CDR3: CASSKSGVELAGHEQFF
J: TRBJ2-7; D: .; size: .; V: TRBV27; DNA: TGTGCCAGCAGTCTAAGACTAGAGTACGAGCAGTACTTC; CDR3: CASSLRLEYEQYF
J: TRBJ2-7; D: TRBD1; size: .; V: TRBV15; DNA: TGTGCCACCGGGGGACAGGGACAAAACGAGCAGTACTTC; CDR3: CATGGQGQNEQYF
J: TRBJ2-7; D: .; size: .; V: TRBV11-2; DNA: TGTGCCAGCAGCTTAAGCACCTCCTACGAGCAGTACTTC; CDR3: CASSLSTSYEQYF
J: TRBJ2-7; D: TRBD2; size: .; V: TRBV9; DNA: TGTGCCAGCAGCGTTCTAAGCGGGGTAGGCTACGAGCAGTACTTC; CDR3: CASSVLSGVGYEQYF
J: TRBJ2-1; D: TRBD2; size: .; V: TRBV7-2; DNA: TGTGCCAGCAGTCGCGAGCGGGATGGTGAGCAGTTCTTC; CDR3: CASSRERDGEQFF
J: TRBJ2-7; D: TRBD2; size: .; V: TRBV2; DNA: TGTGCCAGCAGTCAAACGGGACTAGCGGGAGCCGGGGTCGAGCAGTACTTC; CDR3: CASSQTGLAGAGVEQYF
J: TRBJ2-2; D: .; size: .; V: TRBV10-3; DNA: TGTGCCATCAAGGGCAGGGACACCGGGGAGCTGTTTTTT; CDR3: CAIKGRDTGELFF
J: TRBJ2-1; D: TRBD2; size: .; V: TRBV10-3; DNA: TGTGCCATCAGCGATAGCGGGAGTTCGAATGAGCAGTTCTTC; CDR3: CAISDSGSSNEQFF
J: TRBJ2-1; D: TRBD1; size: .; V: TRBV28; DNA: TGTGCCAGCAGGGACAGGGTCATCAATGAGCAGTTCTTC; CDR3: CASRDRVINEQFF
J: TRBJ1-1; D: TRBD1; size: .; V: TRBV7-8; DNA: TGTGCCAGCAGCGTCCGGGACAGCAACACTGAAGCTTTCTTT; CDR3: CASSVRDSNTEAFF
J: TRBJ2-1; D: TRBD2; size: .; V: TRBV13; DNA: TGTGCCAGCAGCCGACTAGCGGCTTCCTACAATGAGCAGTTCTTC; CDR3: CASSRLAASYNEQFF
J: TRBJ2-5; D: TRBD2; size: once; V: TRBV11-2; DNA: TGTGCCAGCAGCTTAGGGGACTACCACCAAGAGACCCAGTACTTC; CDR3: CASSLGDYHQETQYF
J: TRBJ2-5; D: .; size: .; V: TRBV27; DNA: TGTGCCAGCAGTTTATCTACTCTCCAAGAGACCCAGTACTTC; CDR3: CASSLSTLQETQYF
J: TRBJ2-2; D: TRBD2; size: .; V: TRBV25-1; DNA: TGTGCCAGCAGTAACGCGGGAGACACCGGGGAGCTGTTTTTT; CDR3: CASSNAGDTGELFF